This T cell receptor (beta chain) derives from a study of blood T cells in healthy people across ages (dated by TCRdb to between 2015 and 2016). Some background on the complete study: Template switching captured roughly one uniquely barcoded TCR beta cDNA molecule per two T cells in model experiments. The donors were divided into four age groups: young (average about 16 years), middle-aged (over 35), aged (around 67) and long-lived (82). Using the same blood draw, the study looked at two additional independent replicas of 1 million unique cDNA reads for two donors, one aged 18 to 30 and the other aged 80 or older. Donors of different ages were randomly distributed across sequencing lanes to avoid experimental bias. To track age-related changes in TCR beta repertoire diversity, the study relied on deep sequencing normalized with unique cDNA molecular identifiers.

The donors were roughly 39 Caucasian individuals from Russia, aged roughly 6 to 90 years, who were systemically healthy. Ten milliliters of peripheral blood were drawn from each donor into EDTA-treated Vacutainer tubes. Ficoll-Paque density-gradient centrifugation was used to isolate PBMCs, with at least 6.5 million per sample. Total RNA, at least 6 micrograms per sample, was extracted from PBMCs with Trizol reagent. For every donor, flow cytometry on a PBMC aliquot measured the percentage of naive CD45RAhigh/CD27high T cells. Study-wide findings and limitations: Bulk unsorted PBMC profiling prevented conclusive comparison of naive and antigen-experienced compartments. The CMV infection status of donors was not known, potentially confounding age-related changes in expanded clonotypes. Compared with the aged group, the long-lived group had more naive CD4+ T cells, fewer expanded clones and increased TCR diversity, suggesting age selection. Observed TCR beta diversity per million T cells fell roughly linearly with age, and a significant reduction was already apparent by age approximately 41. Total diversity estimates from one million sequenced T cells were considered lower bounds and underestimates. A strong correlation was found between observed TCR beta diversity and the percentage of naive T cells measured by flow cytometry.

From the germline V gene (reference sequence), CDR1 is SGHKS and CDR2 is YYEKEE. Taken from cysteine to phenylalanine, the CDR3 has 15 residues. The retained sequence is limited to the CDR3, 45 bases, with the frame set at the first base. V drops 3 bases and J drops 5 bases, leaving 17 bases in between. The method behind the library was 5' RACE. Sequencing took place on an Illumina HiSeq 2500. A second PCR of roughly 7 to 11 cycles was performed with a sample-barcoded 5' primer and a J-beta primer mix. Each TCR beta cDNA molecule received a unique molecular identifier from a template-switch 5' adaptor carrying 12 random nucleotides. At least 3 million CDR3-containing paired-end reads were obtained from each sample. First-strand cDNA was synthesized from all RNA with the Mint cDNA synthesis kit, primed by a TRBC-specific oligonucleotide. Following uracil-DNA glycosylase treatment, a first 18-cycle PCR with universal primers M1SS and BC2_uni_R was performed on all cDNA. Under the source paper's analysis protocol: For normalization, 1 million high-quality reads, each with a distinct molecular identifier, were randomly selected from each sample. Reads with shared molecular identifiers were discarded instead of being binned into consensus sequences. MiTCR, set to a Q25 quality threshold and the strictest error-elimination algorithm, was used for CDR3 identification, clonotype clustering and error correction. A nonparametric unseen species model using Euler transformation provided a lower-bound estimate of total TCR beta diversity. In TCRdb, the public reads were trimmed at Q25 with fastp and aligned with MiXCR, with productive beta chains retained. Merged by CDR3 protein, the rows form single entries marked with the most common genes and DNA. These V and J calls derive from TCRdb rather than the authors' analysis. This sample has hundreds of thousands of distinct CDR3 sequences in its table, and less than 70% of those were observed once. Of the sample, about 38% is held by the ten largest clones.

This clonotype was counted only a few times. Its antigen is unknown. It has no much larger one-base neighbor in the sample; base qualities were not kept. The clonotype comes from a man older than 75 in good health. The sequence is built from TRBV5-5 and TRBJ2-5; TRBD2 is perhaps the D gene, given 5 matching bases. The sequencing sample was made of blood. The nucleotides are TGTGCCAGCAGCTCGCGGGCGGCTGTAATGGAGACCCAGTACTTC. Translated, it reads CASSSRAAVMETQYF.